Listed here are 30 T cell receptor beta chains from one sample, sequenced in a study of blood T cells in healthy people across ages (dated by TCRdb to the mid-2010s). Library generation was performed with 5' RACE. The data were produced on an Illumina HiSeq 2500. The second PCR ran for roughly 7 to 11 cycles and used a J-beta primer mix along with a sample-barcoded 5' primer. The raw public data were reprocessed by TCRdb itself: fastp quality trimming at Q25, MiXCR clonotype calling, in-frame beta chains only. Every distinct CDR3 protein forms one entry, paired with its most common genes and DNA. Here the sample has more than 1 million distinct CDR3 sequences; under 55% occur a single time. The ten largest clonotypes hold about 20% of the sample. The specimen was blood. These receptors all stem from a woman in her fifties or sixties in good health.

In this sample, this clonotype turned up a few times. The J gene is TRBJ2-7, the V gene TRBV20-1; D unclear. The CDR3 has 14 residues. The V and J ends lost 5 bases and 5 bases respectively, with 19 bases between them. Germline V gene lookup returns CDR1 DFQATT and CDR2 SNEGSKA (reference sequence). The CDR3 spells CSARRAQQENEQYF. The CDR3, as DNA: TGCAGTGCTCGAAGGGCCCAGCAGGAGAACGAGCAGTACTTC.

This clonotype appeared a few times. The chain is built from TRBV7-2 and TRBJ2-5; D is unresolved. CDR3 length equals 14 residues. Germline V CDR1 and CDR2: SGHTA, FQGNSA. The V gene lost 5 bases and the J gene lost 5 bases, with 15 bases spanning the gap. The CDR3 region has the DNA TGTGCCAGCAGCATACGGACGGGTCGGGAGACCCAGTACTTC. Protein sequence: CASSIRTGRETQYF.

The genes are TRBV11-2 and TRBJ1-1; D possibly corresponds to TRBD1 (5 bases). Germline-derived CDR1 and CDR2 are SGHAT and FQNNGV. This CDR3 spans 15 amino acids. V was clipped by 5 bases and J by 6 bases, with 19 bases between them. CDR3 sequence reads: CASSPTSDRLSEAFF. The CDR3 DNA is TGTGCCAGCAGCCCCACCTCTGACAGACTCTCTGAAGCTTTCTTT.

The V gene is TRBV4-1, the J gene TRBJ1-2; no firm D call. Germline CDR1 is MGHRA and CDR2 is YSYEKL. The CDR3 is 18 residues long. V lost 1 base, J lost 2 bases, and 20 bases lay in between. Here the CDR3 reads CASSQGVRSRIINYGYTF. In DNA form, the CDR3 reads TGCGCCAGCAGCCAAGGGGTTAGGAGTAGGATCATCAACTATGGCTACACCTTC.

V is TRBV7-9 and J is TRBJ2-7; D might be TRBD2 (5 bases). V was clipped by 1 base and J by 2 bases, with 12 bases between them. This CDR3 contains 15 residues. From germline, CDR1 is SEHNR and CDR2 FQNEAQ (reference sequence). Written as DNA, the CDR3 is TGTGCCAGCAGCTTAGTTACTGAGAGGGCCTACGAGCAGTACTTC. Encoded protein: CASSLVTERAYEQYF.

The V and J genes are TRBV21-1 and TRBJ2-1; the table's D call TRBD2 went unverified against the DNA. TRBV21-1 is listed as a pseudogene. The CDR3 runs to 17 residues. CDR3 protein: CASPILGTSGRDNEQFF. The CDR3 DNA reads TGTGCCAGCCCCATCCTCGGCACTAGCGGGAGGGACAATGAGCAGTTCTTC.

CDR3 DNA: TGTGCCAACAGCCCCATAGGCGGGAGGAGCTCCTATAATTCACCCCTCCACTTT. The encoded protein is CANSPIGGRSSYNSPLHF. The rearrangement links TRBV2 to TRBJ1-6; D is uncertain. The germline CDR1 and CDR2 sequences are SNHLY and FYNNEI. This CDR3 has 18 residues. The V end was cut by 10 bases, the J end by 0 bases, with 22 bases between.

This chain uses TRBV20-1 with TRBJ1-5, with D tentatively TRBD1 (6 bases). Trimming took off 6 bases at V and 2 bases at J, with 17 bases between the two ends. This CDR3 has 15 amino acids. CDR1 is DFQATT, CDR2 SNEGSKA, per germline (reference sequence). For the CDR3, the DNA is TGCAGTGCCCATCCTGGGGGGGCTGGCAATCAGCCCCAGCATTTT. It encodes CSAHPGGAGNQPQHF.

There are a few counts of this clonotype. The chain is built from TRBV9 and TRBJ2-7; 11 positions agree with TRBD2. With 1 base clipped from V and 1 base from J, the junction kept 1 base outside the gene matches. CDR3 length: 15 residues. Germline V CDR1 and CDR2: SGDLS, YYNGEE. The CDR3 loop is CASSVTSGGSYEQYF. The CDR3 bases are TGTGCCAGCAGCGTAACTAGCGGGGGTTCCTACGAGCAGTACTTC.

This clonotype was counted between two and nine times. The genes are TRBV11-2 and TRBJ2-7; the match to TRBD2 covers 9 bases. Germline-derived CDR1 and CDR2 are SGHAT and FQNNGV. The CDR3 has 19 amino acids. Germline trimming cut 2 bases from V and 1 base from J; bases unmatched to any gene: 15. CDR3 sequence: CASSLFPYKPSGASYEQYF. The CDR3 region has the DNA TGTGCCAGCAGCTTATTTCCCTACAAACCTAGCGGGGCTTCCTACGAGCAGTACTTC.

There are a few counts of this clonotype. The CDR3 DNA sequence: TGTGCCAGCAGTAGGGACCAGAACACCGGGGAGCTGTTTTTT. It translates to CASSRDQNTGELFF. V usage is TRBV12-3 or TRBV12-4 and J usage is TRBJ2-2; D is possibly TRBD1 or TRBD2 (5 bases each). The CDR3 has 14 amino acids. Trimming shortened V by 5 bases and J by 1 base, and 8 bases separated the two germline ends.

This chain links TRBV27 with TRBJ2-1; D is perhaps TRBD1 or TRBD2 (5 bases each). V was pared by 3 bases and J by 5 bases, with 20 bases between. The germline gives CDR1 MNHEY, CDR2 SMNVEV (reference sequence). The CDR3 has 17 residues. CDR3 sequence reads: CASSFNILVGVHNEQFF. Here the CDR3 DNA reads TGTGCCAGCAGTTTCAACATACTAGTGGGGGTTCACAATGAGCAGTTCTTC.

The V and J genes are TRBV20-1 and TRBJ2-7; 7 bases fit TRBD1. Looked up from germline, CDR1 is DFQATT and CDR2 is SNEGSKA (reference sequence). This CDR3 contains 16 residues. After removal of 5 bases from V and 0 bases from J, the junction contained 13 bases not matched to a gene. The CDR3 DNA is TGCAGTGCTTATACCACCGTGACAGGGTCCTCCTACGAGCAGTACTTC. Translation: CSAYTTVTGSSYEQYF.

This chain uses TRBV20-1 with TRBJ2-3, with TRBD2 identical over 11 bases. In germline, CDR1 is DFQATT, CDR2 SNEGSKA (reference sequence). The CDR3 is 15 amino acids. The V and J ends lost 0 bases and 6 bases, in that order; junction bases with no gene match: 5. Written as DNA, the CDR3 is TGCAGTGCTAGAGAATATGGACTAGCGGGCGATACGCAGTATTTT. This sequence encodes CSAREYGLAGDTQYF.

This clonotype turned up a few times. The chain couples TRBV20-1 to TRBJ2-3, with 8 bases fitting TRBD2. In germline, CDR1 is DFQATT, CDR2 SNEGSKA (reference sequence). This CDR3 spans 14 amino acids. J was trimmed by 0 bases and V by 5 bases; bases with no gene match: 4. The CDR3 nucleotides are TGCAGTGCTGGGAGCGGGGGTAGCACAGATACGCAGTATTTT. The encoded protein is CSAGSGGSTDTQYF.

This clonotype was seen more than once but under ten times. This rearrangement joins TRBV11-2 to TRBJ1-5; no firm D call. V was shortened by 1 base and J by 5 bases, with 33 bases between the two germline ends. Germline CDR1 reads SGHAT; CDR2 reads FQNNGV. The CDR3 is 22 amino acids. The CDR3 region is CASSLGKPLDGRPHTGHQPQHF. CDR3 in DNA: TGTGCCAGCAGCTTAGGGAAACCGCTGGACGGCCGGCCTCACACCGGCCATCAGCCCCAGCATTTT. Full variable domain (remainder filled in from reference TRBV11-2 and TRBJ1-5): EAGVAQSPRYKIIEKRQSVAFWCNPISGHATLYWYQQILGQGPKLLIQFQNNGVVDDSQLPKDRFSAERLKGVDSTLKIQPAKLEDSAVYLCASSLGKPLDGRPHTGHQPQHFGDGTRLSIL.

This clonotype was seen only a few times. The chain carries TRBV12-3 or TRBV12-4 and TRBJ2-7, with 12 bases identical to TRBD2. With V trimmed by 1 base and J by 5 bases, 9 bases remained unmatched. The CDR3 is 17 residues long. The CDR3 loop is CASSLVGRLAGDNEQYF. CDR3 DNA: TGTGCCAGCAGTTTAGTGGGCCGACTAGCGGGAGATAACGAGCAGTACTTC.

The V gene is TRBV9, the J gene TRBJ2-3; 7 nucleotides align to TRBD1. V was clipped by 4 bases and J by 1 base; unmatched bases: 6. CDR1 and CDR2 (germline): SGDLS, YYNGEE. The CDR3 has 15 residues. In nucleotides, the CDR3 is TGTGCCAGCAGCCTGACAGGGATCCGCACAGATACGCAGTATTTT. Amino acid sequence: CASSLTGIRTDTQYF.

This clonotype was observed many times. The gene calls are TRBV5-1 and TRBJ2-7; weak D call: TRBD1 (6 bases). CDR1 is SGHRS, CDR2 YFSETQ, per germline. The CDR3 is made up of 13 amino acids. V dropped 2 bases and J dropped 1 base, with 7 bases sitting between them. CDR3 coding DNA: TGCGCCAGCAGCTTCGGACAGTCCTACGAGCAGTACTTC. Translated, it gives CASSFGQSYEQYF.

The J gene is TRBJ1-4, the V gene TRBV19; D is undetermined. Germline V gene sequence: CDR1 LNHDA, CDR2 SQIVND (reference sequence). V lost 2 bases and J lost 4, with 11 bases in between. The CDR3 is 15 residues long. CDR3 sequence: CASSIYRGGNEKLFF. Written as DNA, the CDR3 is TGTGCCAGTAGTATATATCGGGGAGGTAATGAAAAACTGTTTTTT.

This clonotype was recorded a few times. The chain has TRBV29-1 and TRBJ2-7; 9 bases are a match to TRBD1. The CDR3 sequence is 13 residues long. The V gene end was trimmed by 5 bases and the J gene end by 3 bases; junction bases not matched to a gene: 5. CDR1 is SQVTM and CDR2 is ANQGSEA in the germline V gene. The CDR3 DNA reads as TGCAGCGTTTGTCGACAGGGGGACTACGAGCAGTACTTC. Translating gives CSVCRQGDYEQYF.

J is TRBJ2-5 and V is TRBV6-5; 7 bases are a match to TRBD2. TRBJ2-7 matches the DNA end more closely, so the J call is doubtful. This CDR3 region has 14 residues. CDR1 is MNHEY, CDR2 SVGAGI, per germline. Written as DNA, the CDR3 is TGTGCCAGCAGCGACGGGGGGAGTAAAGGCGAGCAGTACTTC. This gives the protein CASSDGGSKGEQYF.

The chain recombines TRBV5-6 with TRBJ2-4; D remains unclear. Germline V lookup: CDR1 SGHDT, CDR2 YYEEEE. This CDR3 comprises 13 residues. V lost 5 bases to trimming and J lost 10 bases, with 16 bases between them. The CDR3, as DNA: TGTGCCAGCAGTACGGGCACGAAGAGGATTCAGTACTTC. This sequence encodes CASSTGTKRIQYF.

This clonotype was counted ten times or more. This chain uses TRBV20-1 with TRBJ2-3; D is uncertain. This CDR3 comprises 12 residues. Germline V gene sequence: CDR1 DFQATT, CDR2 SNEGSKA (reference sequence). The germline V and J ends were trimmed by 6 bases and 5 bases, with 12 bases remaining between them. In nucleotides, the CDR3 is TGCAGTGCCACTCAGGTTGGAGATACGCAGTATTTT. Protein sequence: CSATQVGDTQYF.

The sample holds many counts of this clonotype. V is TRBV29-1 and J is TRBJ2-5; D remains unclear. Germline values: CDR1 SQVTM, CDR2 ANQGSEA. This CDR3 has 12 amino acids. Trimming removed 6 bases from V and 2 bases from J, with 10 bases in between. The CDR3 loop is CSVAIGQETQYF. For the CDR3, the DNA is TGCAGCGTAGCTATAGGGCAAGAGACCCAGTACTTC.

This chain joins TRBV29-1 and TRBJ1-4; maybe TRBD1 (5 bases). V shed 6 bases and J shed 12 bases, with 17 bases lying between them. The CDR3 is 12 residues long. Germline lookup yields CDR1 SQVTM and CDR2 ANQGSEA. The DNA for the CDR3 is TGCAGCGTCCGAGACAGTATGAGGGAACTGTTTTTT. As protein: CSVRDSMRELFF.

This sequence joins TRBV30 and TRBJ1-2, with D hard to call. The CDR3 extends over 14 amino acids. V was trimmed by 2 bases and J by 4 bases, leaving 14 bases between them. Germline V gene sequence: CDR1 GTSNPN, CDR2 SVGIG (reference sequence). CDR3 loop: CAWSSSLDLYGYTF. The CDR3 DNA reads TGTGCCTGGAGTTCCAGCTTGGACCTCTATGGCTACACCTTC. Looking up the rest from reference TRBV30 and TRBJ1-2 gives the full variable domain: SQTIHQWPATLVQPVGSPLSLECTVEGTSNPNLYWYRQAAGRGLQLLFYSVGIGQISSEVPQNLSASRPQDRQFILSSKKLLLSDSGFYLCAWSSSLDLYGYTFGSGTRLTVV.

The chain recombines TRBV5-1 with TRBJ2-1; TRBD2 matches 11 bases. Germline V CDR1 and CDR2: SGHRS, YFSETQ. With 2 bases clipped from V and 9 bases from J, the junction kept 10 bases outside the gene matches. The CDR3 runs 16 residues. The CDR3 nucleotides read TGCGCCAGCAGCTTTAGCGGGAGGGCTATGTTTGGTGAGCAGTTCTTC. This sequence encodes CASSFSGRAMFGEQFF. Full variable domain (outside the CDR3, taken from reference TRBV5-1 and TRBJ2-1): KAGVTQTPRYLIKTRGQQVTLSCSPISGHRSVSWYQQTPGQGLQFLFEYFSETQRNKGNFPGRFSGRQFSNSRSEMNVSTLELGDSALYLCASSFSGRAMFGEQFFGPGTRLTVL.

This clonotype has only a few counts. The chain employs TRBV5-1 and TRBJ2-5; 7 nucleotides match TRBD1. The J call may be wrong; the DNA end is better matched by TRBJ2-7. In germline, CDR1 is SGHRS, CDR2 YFSETQ. This CDR3 has 13 amino acids. The CDR3 nucleotides are TGCGCCAGCACGAGGGGGCTGGGTTACGAGCAGTACTTC. Its translation is CASTRGLGYEQYF.

The J gene is TRBJ2-3, the V gene TRBV5-1, with TRBD2 identical over 8 bases. The trim removed 4 bases at V and 5 bases at J, leaving 12 bases unmatched. Per the germline V gene, CDR1 is SGHRS and CDR2 is YFSETQ. The CDR3 has 16 amino acids. As DNA, the CDR3 is TGCGCCAGCAGCGTACAAGGAGCGGGAGCCCTAGATACGCAGTATTTT. It translates to CASSVQGAGALDTQYF.